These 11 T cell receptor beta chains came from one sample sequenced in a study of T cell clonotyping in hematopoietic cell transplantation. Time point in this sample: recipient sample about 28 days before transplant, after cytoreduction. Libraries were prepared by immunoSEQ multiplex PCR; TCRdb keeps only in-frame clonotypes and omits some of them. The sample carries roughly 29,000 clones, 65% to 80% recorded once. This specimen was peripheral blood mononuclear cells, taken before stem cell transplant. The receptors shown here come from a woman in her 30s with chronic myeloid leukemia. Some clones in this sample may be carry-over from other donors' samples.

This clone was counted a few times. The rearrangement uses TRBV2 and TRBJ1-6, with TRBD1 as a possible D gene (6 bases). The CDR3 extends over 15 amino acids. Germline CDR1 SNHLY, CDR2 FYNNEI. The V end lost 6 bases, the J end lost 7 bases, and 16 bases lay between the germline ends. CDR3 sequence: CASRKTGKGNSPLHF. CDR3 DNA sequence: TGTGCCAGCAGGAAAACAGGGAAGGGGAATTCACCCCTCCACTTT.

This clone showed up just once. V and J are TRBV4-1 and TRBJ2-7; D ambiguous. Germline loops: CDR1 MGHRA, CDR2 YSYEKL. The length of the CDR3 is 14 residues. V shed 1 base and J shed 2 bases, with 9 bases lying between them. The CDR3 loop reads CASSQVKATYEQYV. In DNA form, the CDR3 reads TGCGCCAGCAGCCAAGTTAAGGCTACCTACGAGCAGTACGTC.

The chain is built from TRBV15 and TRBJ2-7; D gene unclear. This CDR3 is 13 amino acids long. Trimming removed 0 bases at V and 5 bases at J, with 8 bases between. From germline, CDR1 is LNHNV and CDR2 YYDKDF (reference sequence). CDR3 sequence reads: CATSREPVNEQYF. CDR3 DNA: TGTGCCACCAGCAGAGAACCAGTGAACGAGCAGTACTTC.

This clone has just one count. CDR3 sequence (DNA): TGTGCCAGCAGTTACCAGGGGAGCTCCTACGAGCAGTACTTC. Translation: CASSYQGSSYEQYF. The chain uses TRBV6-5 and TRBJ2-7; possible D gene TRBD1, 6 bases. The CDR3 is 14 residues long. The V end was cut by 2 bases, the J end by 0 bases, with 8 bases between. The V gene's germline CDR1 is MNHEY and CDR2 SVGAGI.

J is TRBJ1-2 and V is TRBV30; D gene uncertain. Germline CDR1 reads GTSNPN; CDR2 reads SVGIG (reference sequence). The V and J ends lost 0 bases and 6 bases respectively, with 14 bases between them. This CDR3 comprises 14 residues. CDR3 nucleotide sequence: TGTGCCTGGAGTGTACTCCTCGCAAGGGATGGCTACACCTTC. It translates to CAWSVLLARDGYTF.

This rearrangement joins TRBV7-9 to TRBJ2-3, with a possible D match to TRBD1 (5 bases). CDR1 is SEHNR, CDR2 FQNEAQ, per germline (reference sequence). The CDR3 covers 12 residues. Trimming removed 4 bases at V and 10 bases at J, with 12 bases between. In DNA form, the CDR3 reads TGTGCCAGCAGCTCAAGGGGCCATGCGCAGTATTTT. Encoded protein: CASSSRGHAQYF.

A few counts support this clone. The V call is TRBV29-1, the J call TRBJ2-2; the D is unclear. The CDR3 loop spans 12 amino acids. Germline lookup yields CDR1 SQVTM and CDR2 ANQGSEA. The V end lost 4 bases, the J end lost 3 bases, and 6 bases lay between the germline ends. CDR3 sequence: CSVVPHTGELFF. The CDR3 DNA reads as TGCAGCGTTGTCCCCCACACCGGGGAGCTGTTTTTT.

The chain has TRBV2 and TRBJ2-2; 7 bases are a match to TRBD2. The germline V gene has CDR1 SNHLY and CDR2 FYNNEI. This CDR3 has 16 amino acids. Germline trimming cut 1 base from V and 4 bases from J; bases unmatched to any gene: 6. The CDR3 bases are TGTGCCAGCAGTGAAGACGGGAGGACGTCCACCGGGGAGCTGTTTTTT. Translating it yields CASSEDGRTSTGELFF.

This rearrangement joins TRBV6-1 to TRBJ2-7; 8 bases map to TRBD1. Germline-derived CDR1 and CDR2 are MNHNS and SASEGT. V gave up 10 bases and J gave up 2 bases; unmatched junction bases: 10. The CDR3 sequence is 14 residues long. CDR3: CATQDRALPYEQYV. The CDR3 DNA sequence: TGTGCCACACAGGACAGGGCCCTTCCCTACGAGCAGTACGTC.

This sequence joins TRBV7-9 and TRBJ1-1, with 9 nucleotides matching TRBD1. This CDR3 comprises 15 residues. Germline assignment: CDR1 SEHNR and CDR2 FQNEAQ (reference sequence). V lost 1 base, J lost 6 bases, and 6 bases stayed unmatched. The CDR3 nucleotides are TGTGCCAGCAGCTTAGGGAGGGACAGGGTTCCTGAAGCTTTCTTT. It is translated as CASSLGRDRVPEAFF.

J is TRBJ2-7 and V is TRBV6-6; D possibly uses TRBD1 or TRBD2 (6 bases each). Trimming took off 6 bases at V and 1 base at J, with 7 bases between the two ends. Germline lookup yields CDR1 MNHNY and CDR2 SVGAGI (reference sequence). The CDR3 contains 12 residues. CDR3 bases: TGTGCCAGCAGAGGGGGGTCCTACGAGCAGTACGTC. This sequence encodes CASRGGSYEQYV.